These 17 T cell receptor beta chains came from one sample sequenced in a study of blood T cell repertoires in COVID-19. Sequenced by immunoSEQ multiplex PCR; TCRdb stores in-frame clones only, minus some. The table includes about 63,000 clones, about 80% detected once. Material for sequencing was peripheral blood. All receptors come from a human donor in a cohort sampled during active COVID-19.

J is TRBJ1-3 and V is TRBV2; no definite D call. Trimming pared 2 bases from V and 4 bases from J, leaving 6 bases between. The length of the CDR3 is 13 residues. Per the germline V gene, CDR1 is SNHLY and CDR2 is FYNNEI. The CDR3, as DNA: TGTGCCAGCAGTGAACAGATGGGAAACACCATATATTTT. Protein product: CASSEQMGNTIYF.

J is TRBJ1-4 and V is TRBV19; TRBD1 matches 8 bases. Germline CDR1 LNHDA, CDR2 SQIVND (reference sequence). The trim removed 7 bases at V and 6 bases at J, leaving 13 bases unmatched. The CDR3 is 16 amino acids. CDR3 sequence reads: CASTRSLRGPYEKLFF. In DNA, the CDR3 is TGTGCCAGTACCCGCAGCCTCAGGGGGCCTTATGAAAAACTGTTTTTT.

This sequence joins TRBV19 and TRBJ1-1; D is ambiguous. Trimming removed 5 bases from V and 0 bases from J, with 7 bases in between. CDR1 is LNHDA and CDR2 is SQIVND in the germline V gene (reference sequence). This CDR3 is 13 amino acids long. The CDR3 bases are TGTGCCAGTAGTGTTGAGTTGAACACTGAAGCTTTCTTT. Amino acids: CASSVELNTEAFF.

In its sample, this clone was seen a few times. The chain carries TRBV15 and TRBJ1-5, with a possible D match to TRBD1 (6 bases). Germline CDR1 LNHNV, CDR2 YYDKDF (reference sequence). Trimming shortened V by 0 bases and J by 3 bases, and 15 bases separated the two germline ends. The CDR3 is 17 residues long. CDR3 protein: CATSRELSGVFNQPQHF. CDR3 DNA: TGTGCCACCAGCAGAGAATTGTCAGGGGTCTTCAATCAGCCCCAGCATTTT.

The V call is TRBV18, the J call TRBJ2-2, with TRBD1 matching 9 bases. Germline assignment: CDR1 KGHSH and CDR2 LQKENI. J lost 6 bases, V lost 2 bases, and 7 bases had no gene match. There are 16 residues in the CDR3. CDR3 bases: TGTGCCAGCTCACCAAAAGTGACAGGGGGTTCCGGGGAGCTGTTTTTT. This translates into CASSPKVTGGSGELFF. Using reference TRBV18 and TRBJ2-2 for the parts outside the CDR3, the full variable domain is NAGVMQNPRHLVRRRGQEARLRCSPMKGHSHVYWYRQLPEEGLKFMVYLQKENIIDESGMPKERFSAEFPKEGPSILRIQQVVRGDSAAYFCASSPKVTGGSGELFFGEGSRLTVL.

The rearrangement links TRBV29-1 to TRBJ2-1, with 16 bases identical to TRBD2. The CDR3 spans 20 residues. Germline V gene data show CDR1 as SQVTM and CDR2 as ANQGSEA. The V segment lost 6 bases and the J segment 4 bases; nucleotides outside the gene matches: 18. The CDR3 sequence is CSVPLVGLAGGPAYYNEQFF. CDR3 nucleotides: TGCAGCGTGCCCCTCGTGGGACTAGCGGGAGGGCCGGCCTATTACAATGAGCAGTTCTTC.

This rearrangement joins TRBV6-2 or TRBV6-3 to TRBJ2-1, with 10 bases aligning to TRBD1. This CDR3 comprises 17 residues. CDR1 and CDR2 (germline): MNHEY, SVGEGT. V was clipped by 4 bases and J by 5 bases; unmatched bases: 11. In DNA, the CDR3 is TGTGCCAGCAGTTCTATTACCGGGACAGGGGTCGACAATGAGCAGTTCTTC. Its protein product is CASSSITGTGVDNEQFF.

Here the CDR3 reads CASSLRGPSYEQYF. CDR3 DNA sequence: TGTGCCAGCAGCTTACGGGGTCCCTCCTACGAGCAGTACTTC. The chain has TRBV5-4 and TRBJ2-7; possible D gene TRBD2, 5 bases. The V gene's germline CDR1 is SGHNT and CDR2 YYREEE (reference sequence). Trimming pared 2 bases from V and 0 bases from J, leaving 9 bases between. The CDR3 consists of 14 residues.

This chain uses TRBV19 with TRBJ1-1; D uncertain. This CDR3 is built from 13 residues. Germline CDR1 LNHDA, CDR2 SQIVND (reference sequence). With 4 bases removed from V and 5 bases from J, the gap between germline ends came to 11 bases. CDR3 in amino acids: CASSTGERTEAFF. The CDR3 DNA reads as TGTGCCAGTAGTACCGGGGAGAGGACTGAAGCTTTCTTT.

V usage is TRBV19 and J usage is TRBJ1-5; 10 bases match TRBD1. CDR1 is LNHDA and CDR2 is SQIVND in the germline V gene (reference sequence). This CDR3 has 16 residues. Unmatched junction bases numbered 6, after V lost 2 bases and J lost 5 bases. CDR3 nucleotides: TGTGCCAGTAGTATATCAGGACAGGGGGTCGATCAGCCCCAGCATTTT. The encoded protein is CASSISGQGVDQPQHF.

Here the CDR3 reads CAWSVRGETQYF. DNA of the CDR3: TGTGCCTGGAGTGTACGAGGGGAGACCCAGTACTTC. The chain joins TRBV30 to TRBJ2-5; tentatively, D is TRBD2 (5 bases). Trimming shortened V by 0 bases and J by 5 bases, and 7 bases separated the two germline ends. This CDR3 is built from 12 residues. Germline CDR1 GTSNPN, CDR2 SVGIG (reference sequence).

This clone was counted a few times. The gene calls are TRBV18 and TRBJ2-5, with TRBD1 as a possible D gene (6 bases). Germline V gene data show CDR1 as KGHSH and CDR2 as LQKENI. Trimming took off 3 bases at V and 2 bases at J, with 10 bases between the two ends. CDR3 size: 14 residues. This chain's CDR3 is CASSPWDKQETQYF. DNA for the CDR3: TGTGCCAGCTCACCGTGGGACAAACAAGAGACCCAGTACTTC.

The V call is TRBV24-1, the J call TRBJ1-1; tentatively, D is TRBD1 (6 bases). Per the germline V gene, CDR1 is KGHDR and CDR2 is SFDVKD. The CDR3 covers 11 residues. V was shortened by 7 bases and J by 6 bases, with 8 bases between the two germline ends. The chain's CDR3 is CATRAGAEAFF. In DNA form, the CDR3 reads TGTGCCACCAGGGCAGGGGCTGAAGCTTTCTTT.

This chain connects TRBV11-2 to TRBJ2-5, with TRBD2 identical over 13 bases. CDR3 size: 16 residues. The germline V gene encodes CDR1 SGHAT and CDR2 FQNNGV. The junction had 8 bases not matched to a gene; V was cut back by 5 bases and J by 5 bases. This chain's CDR3 is CASSQGLAGVGETQYF. CDR3 DNA: TGTGCCAGCAGCCAAGGACTAGCGGGAGTGGGCGAGACCCAGTACTTC.

The rearrangement joins TRBV18 to TRBJ1-1; the match to TRBD1 covers 8 bases. V lost 4 bases, J lost 7 bases, and 2 bases stayed unmatched. Germline CDR1 is KGHSH and CDR2 is LQKENI. The CDR3 loop spans 12 amino acids. This chain's CDR3 is CASSRTGGEAFF. The CDR3 DNA sequence: TGTGCCAGCTCACGAACAGGGGGTGAAGCTTTCTTT. Combining the CDR3 with reference TRBV18 and TRBJ1-1 gives the whole variable domain NAGVMQNPRHLVRRRGQEARLRCSPMKGHSHVYWYRQLPEEGLKFMVYLQKENIIDESGMPKERFSAEFPKEGPSILRIQQVVRGDSAAYFCASSRTGGEAFFGQGTRLTVV.

The chain uses TRBV18 and TRBJ2-3; 13 bases map to TRBD2. V gave up 6 bases and J gave up 6 bases; unmatched junction bases: 9. The length of the CDR3 is 16 residues. Per germline, CDR1 KGHSH and CDR2 LQKENI. This chain's CDR3 is CASSQWGLAGSDTQYF. The CDR3 DNA reads TGTGCCAGCTCCCAATGGGGACTAGCGGGATCGGATACGCAGTATTTT.

This rearrangement joins TRBV18 to TRBJ2-7, with 9 bases lining up with TRBD1. V was clipped by 6 bases and J by 2 bases; unmatched bases: 8. In germline, CDR1 is KGHSH, CDR2 LQKENI. The CDR3 consists of 15 residues. CDR3 sequence reads: CASSLEGQGTYEQYF. The CDR3 DNA sequence: TGTGCCAGCTCTCTCGAAGGACAGGGGACCTACGAGCAGTACTTC.